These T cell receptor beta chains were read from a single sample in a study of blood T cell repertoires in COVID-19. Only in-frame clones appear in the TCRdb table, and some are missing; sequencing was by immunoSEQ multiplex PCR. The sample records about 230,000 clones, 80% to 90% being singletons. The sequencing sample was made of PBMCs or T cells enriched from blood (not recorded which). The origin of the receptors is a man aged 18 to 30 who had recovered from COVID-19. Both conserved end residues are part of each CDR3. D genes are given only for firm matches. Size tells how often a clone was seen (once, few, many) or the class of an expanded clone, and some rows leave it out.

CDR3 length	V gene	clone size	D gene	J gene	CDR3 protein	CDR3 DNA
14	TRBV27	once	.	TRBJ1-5	CASSFGAGEQPQHF	TGTGCCAGCAGTTTTGGGGCGGGAGAACAGCCCCAGCATTTT
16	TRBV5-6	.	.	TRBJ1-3	CASSLGGGAAGNTIYF	TGTGCCAGCAGCTTGGGTGGTGGGGCTGCTGGAAACACCATATATTTT
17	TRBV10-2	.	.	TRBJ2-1	CASSGLWASGEGGEQFF	TGCGCCAGCAGCGGGCTATGGGCGAGCGGGGAGGGGGGCGAGCAGTTCTTC
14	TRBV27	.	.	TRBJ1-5	CASSFAGSNQPQHF	TGTGCCAGCAGTTTCGCGGGAAGCAATCAGCCCCAGCATTTT
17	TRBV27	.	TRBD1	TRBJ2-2	CASSFSYGTGDTGELFF	TGTGCCAGCAGTTTTTCTTACGGGACAGGGGACACCGGGGAGCTGTTTTTT
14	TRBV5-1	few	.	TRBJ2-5	CASSLLAVQETQYF	TGCGCCAGCAGCTTGTTAGCGGTTCAAGAGACCCAGTACTTC
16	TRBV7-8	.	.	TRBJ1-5	CASSLGRGVANQPQHF	TGTGCCAGCAGCTTAGGTCGGGGAGTCGCCAATCAGCCCCAGCATTTT
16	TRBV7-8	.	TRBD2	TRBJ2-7	CASSSLLAGGRIEQYF	TGTGCCAGCAGCTCCCTCCTAGCGGGAGGCCGCATCGAGCAGTACTTC
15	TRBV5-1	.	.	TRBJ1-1	CASTTGSGVDTEAFF	TGCGCCAGCACCACAGGGTCCGGGGTGGACACTGAAGCTTTCTTT
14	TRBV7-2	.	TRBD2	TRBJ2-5	CASSSLAGGSPGYF	TGTGCCAGCAGTTCTCTAGCGGGGGGGTCCCCAGGGTACTTC
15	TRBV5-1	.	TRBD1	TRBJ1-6	CASSLGDRGYSPLHF	TGCGCCAGCAGCTTGGGGGACAGGGGATATTCACCCCTCCACTTT
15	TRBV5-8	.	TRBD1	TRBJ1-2	CASSFSGGATYGYTF	TGTGCCAGCAGCTTCTCAGGGGGCGCAACCTATGGCTACACCTTC
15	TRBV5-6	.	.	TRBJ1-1	CASSLYGPGDTEAFF	TGTGCCAGCAGCTTGTACGGGCCGGGGGACACTGAAGCTTTCTTT
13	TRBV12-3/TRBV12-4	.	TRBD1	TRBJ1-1	CASRPMVGQEAFF	TGTGCCAGCAGACCTATGGTGGGACAGGAAGCTTTCTTT
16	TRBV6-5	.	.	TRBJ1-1	CASSYSSVQGGTEAFF	TGTGCCAGCAGTTACTCATCCGTTCAGGGTGGCACTGAAGCTTTCTTT
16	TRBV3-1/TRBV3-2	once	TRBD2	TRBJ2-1	CASTKLAGYSYNEQFF	TGTGCCAGCACGAAACTAGCGGGGTACTCCTACAATGAGCAGTTCTTC
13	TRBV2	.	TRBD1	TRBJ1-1	CASRPGQGFVAFF	TGTGCCAGCAGGCCGGGACAGGGTTTTGTAGCTTTCTTT
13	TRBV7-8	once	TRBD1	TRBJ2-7	CASSSRGQYEQYF	TGTGCCAGCAGCAGCAGGGGGCAATACGAGCAGTACTTC
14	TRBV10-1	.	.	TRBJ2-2	CASRLGQNTGELFF	TGCGCCAGCAGACTGGGACAGAACACCGGGGAGCTGTTTTTT
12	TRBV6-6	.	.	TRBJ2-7	CASSPTGYEQYF	TGTGCCAGCAGTCCTACAGGGTACGAGCAGTACTTC
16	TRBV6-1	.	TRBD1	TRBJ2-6	CASSDLTGAGANVLTF	TGTGCCAGCAGTGACCTGACAGGGGCTGGGGCCAACGTCCTGACTTTC
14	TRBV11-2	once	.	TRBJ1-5	CASSLAGIHQPQHF	TGTGCCAGCAGCTTAGCAGGGATTCATCAGCCCCAGCATTTT
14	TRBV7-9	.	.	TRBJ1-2	CASSLVNRAEGYTF	TGTGCCAGCAGCTTAGTAAACAGGGCGGAAGGCTACACCTTC
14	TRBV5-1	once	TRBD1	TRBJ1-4	CASSPGTGGEKLFF	TGCGCCAGCAGCCCCGGCACAGGGGGTGAAAAACTGTTTTTT
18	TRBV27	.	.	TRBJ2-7	CASSSRLSSSARGYEQYF	TGTGCCAGCAGTTCCCGACTGAGCTCTAGCGCGCGGGGCTACGAGCAGTACTTC
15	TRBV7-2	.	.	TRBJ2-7	CASSLVQGSLSEQYF	TGTGCCAGCAGCTTAGTCCAGGGATCTTTAAGCGAGCAGTACTTC
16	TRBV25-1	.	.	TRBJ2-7	CASSDEMDSRPLEQYF	TGTGCCAGCAGTGACGAGATGGACAGCAGACCCCTCGAGCAGTACTTC
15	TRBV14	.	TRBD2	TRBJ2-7	CASSRVAGGSYEQYF	TGTGCCAGCAGCCGGGTCGCGGGGGGCTCCTACGAGCAGTACTTC
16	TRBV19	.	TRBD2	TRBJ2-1	CASSIGGGSSYNEQFF	TGTGCCAGTAGTATAGGCGGCGGGAGCTCCTACAATGAGCAGTTCTTC
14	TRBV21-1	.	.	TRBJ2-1	CASSNRMTYNEQFF	TGTGCCAGCAGCAACAGGATGACCTACAATGAGCAGTTCTTC
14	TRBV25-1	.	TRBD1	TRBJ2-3	CASSADRGTDTQYF	TGTGCCAGCAGTGCGGACAGGGGCACAGATACGCAGTATTTT
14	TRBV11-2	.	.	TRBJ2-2	CASSLASDTGELFF	TGTGCCAGCAGCTTAGCCTCCGACACCGGGGAGCTGTTTTTT
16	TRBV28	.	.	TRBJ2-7	CASSSQELESSYEQYF	TGTGCCAGCAGTTCCCAGGAACTCGAGAGCTCCTACGAGCAGTACTTC
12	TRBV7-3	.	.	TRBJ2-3	CASSFPADTQYF	TGTGCCAGCAGCTTCCCGGCAGATACGCAGTATTTT
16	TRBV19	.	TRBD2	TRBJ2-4	CASSIGAGGPQNIQYF	TGTGCCAGTAGTATCGGGGCGGGGGGGCCCCAAAACATTCAGTACTTC
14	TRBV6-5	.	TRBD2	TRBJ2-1	CASIRTSGYNEQFF	TGTGCCAGCATTAGGACTAGCGGTTACAATGAGCAGTTCTTC
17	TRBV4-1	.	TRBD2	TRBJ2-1	CASSQDWKAGPDNEQFF	TGCGCCAGCAGCCAAGATTGGAAAGCGGGACCCGACAATGAGCAGTTCTTC
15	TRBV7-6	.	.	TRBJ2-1	CASSRHRSSYNEQFF	TGTGCCAGCAGCCGACACCGATCCTCCTACAATGAGCAGTTCTTC
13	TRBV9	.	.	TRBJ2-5	CASKPAGGETQYF	TGTGCCAGCAAACCGGCCGGCGGGGAGACCCAGTACTTC
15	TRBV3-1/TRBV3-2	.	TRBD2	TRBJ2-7	CASSQGRGGIYEQYF	TGTGCCAGCAGCCAAGGGCGGGGAGGGATTTACGAGCAGTACTTC
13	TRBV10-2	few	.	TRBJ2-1	CASSGIVRNEQFF	TGCGCCAGCAGCGGGATAGTCCGCAATGAGCAGTTCTTC
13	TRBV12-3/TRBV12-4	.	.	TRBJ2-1	CASSPRSRESQFF	TGTGCCAGCAGTCCCCGGTCCAGGGAATCGCAGTTCTTC
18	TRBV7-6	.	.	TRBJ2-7	CASSRAPLGASRSYEQYF	TGTGCCAGCAGTAGAGCGCCCCTAGGGGCCTCCCGCTCCTACGAGCAGTACTTC
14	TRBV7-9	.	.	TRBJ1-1	CASSSPNSNTEAFF	TGTGCCAGCAGCAGTCCGAATAGTAACACTGAAGCTTTCTTT
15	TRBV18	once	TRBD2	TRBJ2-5	CASSQAGAYAETQYF	TGTGCCAGCTCCCAAGCGGGAGCTTACGCGGAGACCCAGTACTTC
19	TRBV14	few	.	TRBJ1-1	CASSQGLGGSFLMNTEAFF	TGTGCCAGCAGCCAGGGACTTGGGGGTTCATTCCTCATGAACACTGAAGCTTTCTTT
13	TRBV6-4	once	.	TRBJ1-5	CAIPSRPNQPQHF	TGTGCCATTCCCTCGAGGCCAAATCAGCCCCAGCATTTT
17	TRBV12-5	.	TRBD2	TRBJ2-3	CASGSTTSAISTDTQYF	TGTGCTAGTGGCTCGACGACTAGCGCCATCAGCACAGATACGCAGTATTTT